A selection of T cell receptor beta chains follows, all from one sample in a study of multiple sclerosis patients with progressive multifocal leukoencephalopathy. The table came from immunoSEQ multiplex PCR; TCRdb's copy has only in-frame clones and leaves some out. The table lists tens of thousands of clones, more than 85% of them singletons. The sequencing used PBMCs, collected from a patient treated with natalizumab. The receptors were gathered from a human donor with progressive multifocal leukoencephalopathy. Each CDR3 is given with its conserved first and last residue. The D gene is left open where the match is weak. Where a row states a size, it is once, few, many or the class of an expanded clone; other rows omit it.

-	-	TRBJ1-2	TRBV9	TGTGCCAGCAGCTCATCCTCCGGCGGGGACACCTTC	CASSSSSGGDTF
-	-	TRBJ1-1	TRBV5-4	TGTGCCAGCAGCTTGGCCCTCAACACTGAAGCTTTCTTT	CASSLALNTEAFF
-	TRBD1	TRBJ1-2	TRBV9	TGTGCCAGCAGCCAGACAGGGGGCGATGGCTACACCTTC	CASSQTGGDGYTF
-	-	TRBJ1-1	TRBV29-1	TGCAGCGTTGTTAAGGGAGAAGCTTTCTTT	CSVVKGEAFF
-	TRBD1	TRBJ2-1	TRBV18	TGTGCCAGCTCACCACCTGCAGGGGGCTACAATGAGCAGTTCTTC	CASSPPAGGYNEQFF
-	-	TRBJ2-3	TRBV25-1	TGTGCCAGCAGTCCCGGGGGCGGGTCTAGCACAGATACGCAGTATTTT	CASSPGGGSSTDTQYF
once	-	TRBJ2-7	TRBV19	TGTGCCAGTAGTATAGATCGGGGGTTTGAGCAGTACTTC	CASSIDRGFEQYF
-	TRBD2	TRBJ2-7	TRBV28	TGTGCCAGCAGTCACGGACTAGCCTACGAGCAGTACTTC	CASSHGLAYEQYF
-	TRBD1	TRBJ2-4	TRBV10-1	TGCGCCAGCAGCGCCGGGGACAGAAACATTCAGTACTTC	CASSAGDRNIQYF
-	TRBD1	TRBJ1-4	TRBV29-1	TGCAGCGTTCCCGGGACAGGGGATGTAAAACTGTTTTTT	CSVPGTGDVKLFF
-	TRBD2	TRBJ2-2	TRBV7-2	TGTGCCAGCAGCGGGACCGGGACTAGGGGCACCGGGGAGCTGTTTTTT	CASSGTGTRGTGELFF
once	-	TRBJ1-2	TRBV12-5	TGTGCTAGTGGCCCCTCCGGGCGAATAACGGCCGGCTACACCTTC	CASGPSGRITAGYTF
-	TRBD2	TRBJ2-2	TRBV29-1	TGCAGCGTTGAAGACTTGACTGGACTAGCGGGTACCGGGGAGCTGTTTTTT	CSVEDLTGLAGTGELFF
-	-	TRBJ2-6	TRBV5-4	TGTGCCAGCAGCTTGGCAGGGTCAGGGGGGACTGGGGCCAACGTCCTGACTTTC	CASSLAGSGGTGANVLTF
once	TRBD1	TRBJ1-1	TRBV28	TGTGCCAGCTGCAACGACAGGGAGTTGAACACTGAAGCTTTCTTT	CASCNDRELNTEAFF
-	-	TRBJ1-1	TRBV18	TGTGCCAGCTCACTTAATGGACCAATCCTAGAGAACACTGAAGCTTTCTTT	CASSLNGPILENTEAFF
once	-	TRBJ1-1	TRBV7-8	TGTGCCAGCAGTCCAAGCCGGAGGCTAGCTTTCTTT	CASSPSRRLAFF
-	-	TRBJ1-2	TRBV5-1	TGCGCCAGCAGCTTGGGACAGGCTAACTATGGCTACACCTTC	CASSLGQANYGYTF
-	-	TRBJ2-5	TRBV5-4	TGTGCCAGCAGCTTGGGATCCAGGGAAGAGACCCAGTACTTC	CASSLGSREETQYF
-	TRBD1	TRBJ2-3	TRBV18	TGTGCCAGCTCACCCGCGGGACAGGGGATGGGAGATACGCAGTATTTT	CASSPAGQGMGDTQYF
-	-	TRBJ1-1	TRBV4-3	TGCGCCAGCAGCCTTGCCCCGGGGAACACTGAAGCTTTCTTT	CASSLAPGNTEAFF
-	-	TRBJ1-1	TRBV5-6	TGTGCCAGCAGCTCAGCAGCGACTGAAGCTTTCTTT	CASSSAATEAFF
-	-	TRBJ2-3	TRBV5-4	TGTGCCAGCAGCTTGGCAGGGAGCGGCACAGATACGCAGTATTTT	CASSLAGSGTDTQYF
-	-	TRBJ2-7	TRBV14	TGTGCCAGCAGCCAAGATATGCGACAGGGGAGGGTTTCCTACGAGCAGTACTTC	CASSQDMRQGRVSYEQYF
-	-	TRBJ2-1	TRBV7-2	TGTGCCAGCAGCTTGGAGCGCAATGAGCAGTTCTTC	CASSLERNEQFF
once	TRBD1	TRBJ1-2	TRBV7-2	TGTGCCAGCAGCTTGACGGGACAGAGTAACTATGGCTACACCTTC	CASSLTGQSNYGYTF
-	-	TRBJ2-1	TRBV21-1	TGTGCCAGCAGTAAAGGGATTGGAATAGCGGGAGAAAGAAGCTCCTACAATGAGCAGTTCTTC	CASSKGIGIAGERSSYNEQFF
once	-	TRBJ1-5	TRBV6-1	TGTGCCAGCAGCGACCGGAGGGGGGCAGGACAGCCCCAGCATTTT	CASSDRRGAGQPQHF